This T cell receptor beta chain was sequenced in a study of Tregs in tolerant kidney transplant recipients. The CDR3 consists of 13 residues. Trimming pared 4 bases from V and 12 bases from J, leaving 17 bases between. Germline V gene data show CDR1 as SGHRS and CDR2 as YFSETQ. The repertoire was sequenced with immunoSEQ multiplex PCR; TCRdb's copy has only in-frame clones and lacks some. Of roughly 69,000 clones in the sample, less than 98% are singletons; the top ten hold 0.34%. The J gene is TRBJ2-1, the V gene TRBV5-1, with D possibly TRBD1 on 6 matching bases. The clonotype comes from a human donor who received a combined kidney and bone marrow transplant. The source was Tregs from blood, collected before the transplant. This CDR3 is CASSKDSFLGQFF. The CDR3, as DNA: TGCGCCAGCAGCAAGGACAGCTTTCTCGGGCAGTTCTTC.